The 18 T cell receptor beta chains below were found in one sample sequenced in a study of T cells in Graves' hyperthyroidism and ophthalmopathy. RNA transcripts served as the template for amplifying TCR beta CDR3 regions. HTBI primers were the set used in a first-round RT-PCR of the TCR CDR3. In TCRdb, the multiplex PCR reads were re-called with MiXCR into one record per CDR3 protein. Of about 480,000 distinct CDR3 sequences in the sample, 20% to 25% were seen once. The sequenced material came from blood. The receptor set was obtained from a woman in her 70s with Graves' ophthalmopathy.

This clonotype was seen a few times. The chain combines TRBV5-1 with TRBJ2-2; 7 nucleotides align to TRBD1. V lost 5 bases and J lost 3; bases outside the gene matches: 7. The CDR3 length is 15 residues. Germline V gene sequence: CDR1 SGHRS, CDR2 YFSETQ. As DNA, the CDR3 is TGCGCCAGCAGTTGGGGACAGAGTTACACCGGGGAGCTGTTTTTT. This encodes CASSWGQSYTGELFF.

V and J are TRBV9 and TRBJ2-3; D is unclear. The CDR3 consists of 14 residues. Germline CDR1 and CDR2: SGDLS and YYNGEE. V lost 4 bases and J lost 1, with 10 bases in between. The CDR3 sequence is CASSLARRTDTQYF. In DNA, the CDR3 is TGTGCCAGCAGCCTTGCGCGGCGCACAGATACGCAGTATTTT.

Points on this clonotype: An end of the junction does not agree with germline; a read error may underlie this. V is TRBV12-5 and J is TRBJ2-5; 7 bases match TRBD2. Per the germline V gene, CDR1 is LGHNT and CDR2 is FRNRAP. This CDR3 comprises 12 residues. The CDR3: CASGLTSDRVNF. The CDR3, as DNA: TGTGCTAGTGGTTTAACTAGCGATAGAGTTAACTTC. Together with reference TRBV12-5 and TRBJ2-5, the CDR3 gives the full variable domain: DARVTQTPRHKVTEMGQEVTMRCQPILGHNTVFWYRQTMMQGLELLAYFRNRAPLDDSGMPKDRFSAEMPDATLATLKIQPSEPRDSAVYFCASGLTSDRVNFGPGTRLLVL.

The V gene is TRBV7-8, the J gene TRBJ2-7; D possibly uses TRBD1 or TRBD2 (5 bases each). V was shortened by 5 bases and J by 5 bases, with 13 bases between the two germline ends. The CDR3 is 13 residues long. Germline CDR1 SGHVS, CDR2 FQNEAQ. The DNA of the CDR3 is TGTGCCAGCAGCCTCGGGGCAGGGAACGAGCAGTACTTC. Translation gives CASSLGAGNEQYF.

J is TRBJ1-1 and V is TRBV6-6, with D possibly matching TRBD1 (6 bases). The CDR3 is 16 amino acids. Trimming cost V 0 bases and J 4 bases, with 15 bases left between them. Germline V gene sequence: CDR1 MNHNY, CDR2 SVGAGI (reference sequence). CDR3: CASSYSLGGRGTEAFF. The CDR3 DNA follows: TGTGCCAGCAGTTACTCTTTAGGGGGACGTGGCACTGAAGCTTTCTTT.

There are a few counts of this clonotype. The chain recombines TRBV24-1 with TRBJ1-2, with 8 bases identical to TRBD1. Germline V gene sequence: CDR1 KGHDR, CDR2 SFDVKD. With V trimmed by 0 bases and J by 3 bases, 5 bases remained unmatched. The CDR3 runs to 16 residues. The DNA of the CDR3 is TGTGCCACCAGTGATTTGAGGGCAGGGGGCGACTATGGCTACACCTTC. It is translated as CATSDLRAGGDYGYTF.

V is TRBV7-2 and J is TRBJ2-2; D possibly matches TRBD1 or TRBD2 (5 bases each). The germline V gene has CDR1 SGHTA and CDR2 FQGNSA. The V and J ends lost 7 bases and 4 bases respectively, with 22 bases between them. The CDR3 covers 17 residues. The CDR3 nucleotides are TGTGCCAGCACTCCCCGGTGGGGACGGATCTCCACCGGGGAGCTGTTTTTT. This translates into CASTPRWGRISTGELFF.

This clonotype was picked up many times. The chain couples TRBV28 to TRBJ2-3; a weak D match, TRBD2 (5 bases). The germline CDR1 and CDR2 sequences are MDHEN and SYDVKM. The length of the CDR3 is 17 residues. Trimming removed 6 bases at V and 5 bases at J, with 24 bases between. CDR3 loop: CASSLPPHGGWEDTQYF. The DNA for the CDR3 is TGTGCCAGCAGCCTACCCCCCCACGGCGGGTGGGAAGATACGCAGTATTTT.

The chain recombines TRBV9 with TRBJ1-5; D not certain. Germline CDR1 is SGDLS and CDR2 is YYNGEE. The ends were cut back, 3 bases at V and 1 base at J, with 11 bases in the middle. The CDR3 consists of 15 residues. The chain's CDR3 is CASSASGLSNQPQHF. The CDR3 DNA reads TGTGCCAGCAGCGCGAGTGGGTTGAGCAATCAGCCCCAGCATTTT.

This clonotype showed up just a few times. The genes are TRBV20-1 and TRBJ2-1; D is possibly TRBD2 (5 bases). The CDR3 consists of 16 residues. Germline loops: CDR1 DFQATT, CDR2 SNEGSKA (reference sequence). The V end lost 6 bases, the J end lost 1 base, and 19 bases lay between the germline ends. CDR3 DNA: TGCAGTGCCGACACTTTCGTCGGGGAGTCCTACAATGAGCAGTTCTTC. Translation gives CSADTFVGESYNEQFF.

CDR3 in DNA: TGCAGCGTTGCCGCGGGAGGAGTCTACGAGCAGTACTTC. Its protein product is CSVAAGGVYEQYF. This chain joins TRBV29-1 and TRBJ2-7, with 8 nucleotides matching TRBD2. Looked up from germline, CDR1 is SQVTM and CDR2 is ANQGSEA. V was pared by 4 bases and J by 3 bases, with 5 bases of the junction left unmatched. The CDR3 length is 13 residues.

This clonotype has just a few counts. V usage is TRBV12-3 or TRBV12-4 and J usage is TRBJ1-5, with 8 positions matching TRBD1. This CDR3 region has 15 residues. Trimming removed 6 bases from V and 2 bases from J; junction bases left unmatched: 6. The CDR3 nucleotides are TGTGCCAGCAGCAGGGGGCTAGGAGGCAATCAGCCCCAGCATTTT. It translates to CASSRGLGGNQPQHF.

This clonotype has a handful of counts. The rearrangement uses TRBV30 and TRBJ1-1, with 11 bases that match TRBD1. J gave up 4 bases and V 4 bases, and 5 bases lay outside the gene matches. There are 14 residues in the CDR3. Germline V gives CDR1 GTSNPN, CDR2 SVGIG (reference sequence). This CDR3 is CAWTVGTGGTEAFF. The CDR3 DNA reads as TGTGCCTGGACTGTAGGGACAGGGGGCACTGAAGCTTTCTTT. The full variable domain, with the rest looked up from reference TRBV30 and TRBJ1-1, is SQTIHQWPATLVQPVGSPLSLECTVEGTSNPNLYWYRQAAGRGLQLLFYSVGIGQISSEVPQNLSASRPQDRQFILSSKKLLLSDSGFYLCAWTVGTGGTEAFFGQGTRLTVV.

Many counts were recorded for this clonotype. This sequence joins TRBV6-1 and TRBJ2-7; the D gene is possibly TRBD1 (7 bases). Trimming shortened V by 2 bases and J by 4 bases, and 12 bases separated the two germline ends. Germline CDR1 is MNHNS and CDR2 is SASEGT. This CDR3 spans 14 amino acids. CDR3 nucleotide sequence: TGTGCCAGCAGTGAACGCGGGACAGATTACGAGCAGTACTTC. Translating gives CASSERGTDYEQYF.

This clonotype was counted at least ten times. The V and J genes are TRBV2 and TRBJ1-4; 7 nucleotides align to TRBD1. CDR1 is SNHLY and CDR2 is FYNNEI in the germline V gene. J gave up 4 bases and V 4 bases, and 6 bases lay outside the gene matches. This CDR3 spans 15 amino acids. For the CDR3, the DNA is TGTGCCAGCAGTGGGGGACAGTGGATTAATGAAAAACTGTTTTTT. Its protein product is CASSGGQWINEKLFF.

In this sample, this clonotype turned up many times. The V and J genes are TRBV7-2 and TRBJ2-5, with 9 bases fitting TRBD2. The CDR3 runs 16 residues. Germline V gene data show CDR1 as SGHTA and CDR2 as FQGNSA. Germline trimming cut 5 bases from V and 4 bases from J; bases unmatched to any gene: 11. The chain's CDR3 is CASSPLAGLGGETQYF. CDR3 sequence (DNA): TGTGCCAGCAGCCCACTAGCGGGCCTAGGGGGAGAGACCCAGTACTTC.

The sample holds a few counts of this clonotype. The V call is TRBV5-1, the J call TRBJ1-2; D is undetermined. V gave up 0 bases and J gave up 2 bases, with 17 bases separating them. CDR1 is SGHRS, CDR2 YFSETQ, per germline. The CDR3 has 17 amino acids. The CDR3 protein is CASSLDRVRVGNYGYTF. The CDR3 DNA follows: TGCGCCAGCAGCTTGGACCGTGTAAGGGTAGGAAACTATGGCTACACCTTC. The full variable domain, rest sourced from reference TRBV5-1 and TRBJ1-2, is KAGVTQTPRYLIKTRGQQVTLSCSPISGHRSVSWYQQTPGQGLQFLFEYFSETQRNKGNFPGRFSGRQFSNSRSEMNVSTLELGDSALYLCASSLDRVRVGNYGYTFGSGTRLTVV.

This clonotype was seen more than once but under ten times. This chain links TRBV20-1 with TRBJ2-3; D is unresolved. Per the germline V gene, CDR1 is DFQATT and CDR2 is SNEGSKA (reference sequence). V shed 3 bases and J shed 2 bases, with 18 bases lying between them. CDR3 size: 16 residues. The CDR3 bases are TGCAGTGCTAGGGAGCCGACAAGAACCGCCACAGATACGCAGTATTTT. Amino acids: CSAREPTRTATDTQYF.